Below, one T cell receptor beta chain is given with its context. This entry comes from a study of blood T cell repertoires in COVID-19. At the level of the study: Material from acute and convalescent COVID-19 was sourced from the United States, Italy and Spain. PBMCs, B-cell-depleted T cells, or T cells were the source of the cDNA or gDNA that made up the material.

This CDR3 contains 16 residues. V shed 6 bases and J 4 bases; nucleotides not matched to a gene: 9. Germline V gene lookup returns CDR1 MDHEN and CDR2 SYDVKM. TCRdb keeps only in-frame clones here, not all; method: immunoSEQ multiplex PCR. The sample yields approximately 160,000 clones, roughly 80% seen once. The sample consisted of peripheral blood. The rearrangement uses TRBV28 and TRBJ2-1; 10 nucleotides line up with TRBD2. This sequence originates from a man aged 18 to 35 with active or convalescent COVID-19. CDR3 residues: CASSQTGTSAYNEQFF. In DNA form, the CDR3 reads TGTGCCAGCAGCCAAACCGGGACTAGCGCTTACAATGAGCAGTTCTTC. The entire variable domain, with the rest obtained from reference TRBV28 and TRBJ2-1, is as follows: DVKVTQSSRYLVKRTGEKVFLECVQDMDHENMFWYRQDPGLGLRLIYFSYDVKMKEKGDIPEGYSVSREKKERFSLILESASTNQTSMYLCASSQTGTSAYNEQFFGPGTRLTVL.